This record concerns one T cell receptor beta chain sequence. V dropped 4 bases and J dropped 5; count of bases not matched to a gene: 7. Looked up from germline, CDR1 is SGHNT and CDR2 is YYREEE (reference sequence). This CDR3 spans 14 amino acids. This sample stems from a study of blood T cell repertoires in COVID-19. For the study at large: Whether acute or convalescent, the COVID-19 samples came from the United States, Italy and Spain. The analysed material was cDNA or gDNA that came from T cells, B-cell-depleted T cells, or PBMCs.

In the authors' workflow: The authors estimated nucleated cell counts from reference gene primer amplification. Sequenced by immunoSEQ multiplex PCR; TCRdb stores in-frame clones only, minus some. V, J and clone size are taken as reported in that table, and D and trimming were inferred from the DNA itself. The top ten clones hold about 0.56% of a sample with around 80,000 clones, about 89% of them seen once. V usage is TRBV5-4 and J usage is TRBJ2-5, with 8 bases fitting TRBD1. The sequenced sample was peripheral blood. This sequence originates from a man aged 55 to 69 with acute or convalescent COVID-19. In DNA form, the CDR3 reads TGTGCCAGCAGCGGGAACAGGGGGAGGGAGACCCAGTACTTC. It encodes CASSGNRGRETQYF. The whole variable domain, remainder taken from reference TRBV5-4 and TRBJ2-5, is ETGVTQSPTHLIKTRGQQVTLRCSSQSGHNTVSWYQQALGQGPQFIFQYYREEENGRGNFPPRFSGLQFPNYSSELNVNALELDDSALYLCASSGNRGRETQYFGPGTRLLVL.